A single sample gave rise to the 13 T cell receptor beta chains below, sequenced in a study of cytomegalovirus exposure and HLA in healthy donors. Repertoires were generated with immunoSEQ multiplex PCR, while TCRdb's copy carries only in-frame clones and drops some. The sample contains roughly 65,000 clones, approximately 94% of which appear only once. Sequencing was done on a sample of PBMCs. Receptors originate from a man aged 18 to 29 in good health and CMV-seropositive.

The chain carries TRBV15 and TRBJ2-5; tentative D call: TRBD1 (5 bases). V lost 0 bases and J lost 5, with 13 bases in between. Germline V gene data show CDR1 as LNHNV and CDR2 as YYDKDF (reference sequence). The CDR3 has 15 amino acids. CDR3 sequence (DNA): TGTGCCACCAGCAGAGATCAGGGTTTGGGGGAGACCCAGTACTTC. Its protein product is CATSRDQGLGETQYF.

This chain joins TRBV9 and TRBJ2-7; 9 bases line up with TRBD1. The CDR3 is made up of 14 amino acids. The germline gives CDR1 SGDLS, CDR2 YYNGEE. The V segment lost 2 bases and the J segment 2 bases; nucleotides outside the gene matches: 2. CDR3 nucleotide sequence: TGTGCCAGCAGCGTGACAGGGGGACCCTACGAGCAGTACTTC. It is translated as CASSVTGGPYEQYF.

The chain links TRBV10-3 to TRBJ1-2; D may be TRBD1 (5 bases). Germline-derived CDR1 and CDR2 are ENHRY and SYGVKD. Deletions cut 3 bases from V and 8 bases from J, with 16 bases between. The CDR3 extends over 14 amino acids. The CDR3 nucleotides read TGTGCCATCAGTGATCCCGGCAGGGTGAGAGGCTACACCTTC. It translates to CAISDPGRVRGYTF.

This clone turned up a few times. The rearrangement uses TRBV11-3 and TRBJ2-1; 11 bases match TRBD2. CDR1 and CDR2 from the germline V gene are SGHNT and YENEEA. The CDR3 consists of 14 residues. The junction had 4 bases not matched to a gene; V was cut back by 6 bases and J by 6 bases. The CDR3, as DNA: TGTGCCAGCAGTCTAGCGGGGGGCCTCAATGAGCAGTTCTTC. It is translated as CASSLAGGLNEQFF.

The chain carries TRBV30 and TRBJ2-3; TRBD2 agrees at 14 bases. The CDR3 length is 14 residues. Germline V gives CDR1 GTSNPN, CDR2 SVGIG (reference sequence). The trim removed 7 bases at V and 11 bases at J, leaving 11 bases unmatched. The CDR3 nucleotides read TGTGCCTCACAACGGGGACTAGCGGGAGTAGGGCAGTATTTT. Amino acid sequence: CASQRGLAGVGQYF.

The chain links TRBV5-1 to TRBJ2-6; 8 bases line up with TRBD1. Germline CDR1 SGHRS, CDR2 YFSETQ. V lost 4 bases, J lost 1 base, and 7 bases stayed unmatched. CDR3 length: 17 residues. The DNA for the CDR3 is TGCGCCAGCAGCCCCGGGACAGGTAGGTCTGGGGCCAACGTCCTGACTTTC. Translation gives CASSPGTGRSGANVLTF.

This clone was seen only a few times. The V and J genes are TRBV2 and TRBJ1-1; D unclear. The V end lost 0 bases, the J end lost 3 bases, and 5 bases lay between the germline ends. The germline CDR1 and CDR2 sequences are SNHLY and FYNNEI. This CDR3 is 13 amino acids long. This chain's CDR3 is CASSEARDTEAFF. The CDR3 DNA follows: TGTGCCAGCAGTGAAGCAAGAGACACTGAAGCTTTCTTT.

The chain joins TRBV5-1 to TRBJ2-1; TRBD2 matches at 8 bases. J lost 3 bases, V lost 4 bases, and 9 bases had no gene match. The CDR3 loop spans 16 amino acids. Germline V CDR1 and CDR2: SGHRS, YFSETQ. Here the CDR3 DNA reads TGCGCCAGCAGCACGTCTAGCGGGTCCTTCTACAATGAGCAGTTCTTC. It codes for CASSTSSGSFYNEQFF.

The rearrangement joins TRBV27 to TRBJ2-7, with D perhaps matching TRBD1 (5 bases). CDR3 size: 15 residues. Germline V CDR1 and CDR2: MNHEY, SMNVEV (reference sequence). Trimming removed 2 bases at V and 5 bases at J, with 16 bases between. The CDR3 bases are TGTGCCAGCAGTTTACCCGGCAGGGTGGTCCACGAGCAGTACTTC. Protein sequence: CASSLPGRVVHEQYF.

The chain has TRBV10-3 and TRBJ1-3, with 9 bases aligning to TRBD1. CDR1 ENHRY and CDR2 SYGVKD come from the germline V gene. CDR3 length: 17 amino acids. V lost 4 bases and J lost 1; bases outside the gene matches: 8. This CDR3 reads CAISAHRDRVSGNTIYF. The CDR3 nucleotides read TGTGCCATCAGTGCCCACCGGGACAGGGTATCTGGAAACACCATATATTTT.

The table lists this clone with a count of one. The rearrangement links TRBV5-5 to TRBJ2-1, with D perhaps TRBD1 (5 bases). The germline V gene encodes CDR1 SGHKS and CDR2 YYEKEE (reference sequence). The V gene lost 0 bases and the J gene lost 4 bases, with 11 bases spanning the gap. CDR3 length equals 15 residues. The CDR3 is CASSLAQGRYNEQFF. CDR3 DNA: TGTGCCAGCAGCTTGGCCCAGGGTAGGTACAATGAGCAGTTCTTC.

The chain employs TRBV10-3 and TRBJ1-1; 9 bases map to TRBD1. After removal of 9 bases from V and 4 bases from J, the junction contained 3 bases not matched to a gene. The CDR3 is 12 residues long. The germline V gene has CDR1 ENHRY and CDR2 SYGVKD. CDR3 region: CAMGTGSTEAFF. In DNA form, the CDR3 reads TGTGCCATGGGGACAGGGAGCACTGAAGCTTTCTTT.

V usage is TRBV28 and J usage is TRBJ1-1; 8 bases line up with TRBD1. Germline CDR1 reads MDHEN; CDR2 reads SYDVKM. Trimming at V came to 4 bases and at J to 1 base, leaving 5 bases not matched to a gene. CDR3 length: 15 residues. The CDR3 coding sequence is TGTGCCAGCAGTTCCCCGGGACAGGAGAACACTGAAGCTTTCTTT. Residues: CASSSPGQENTEAFF.